This is a list of T cell receptor beta chains from one sample in a study of blood T cell repertoires in COVID-19. Data came from immunoSEQ multiplex PCR; TCRdb stores just in-frame clones and leaves some out. The sample includes over 100,000 clones, approximately 80% of them seen just once. What was sequenced was peripheral blood. The receptors originated from a woman aged 55-69 years with acute or convalescent COVID-19. CDR3s include the opening cysteine and the closing phenylalanine or tryptophan. A D gene is named only where the DNA matches it firmly.

D,J,V,CDR3,DNA
-,TRBJ1-2,TRBV19,CACYSNYGYTF,TGTGCGTGTTACTCTAACTATGGCTACACCTTC
-,TRBJ2-1,TRBV29-1,CSVGFPAPDRAYNEQFF,TGCAGCGTTGGATTCCCCGCGCCAGACCGGGCCTACAATGAGCAGTTCTTC
TRBD1,TRBJ2-7,TRBV5-1,CASSWDRLGEQYF,TGCGCCAGCAGCTGGGACAGGTTGGGGGAGCAGTACTTC
TRBD1,TRBJ1-3,TRBV7-9,CASSPLRTGSGNTIYF,TGTGCCAGCAGCCCACTTCGGACAGGGTCTGGAAACACCATATATTTT
-,TRBJ1-1,TRBV30,CAWRRQPPGEAFF,TGTGCCTGGAGGCGACAGCCACCCGGCGAAGCTTTCTTT
TRBD1,TRBJ1-1,TRBV5-1,CASSLQGSVNTEAFF,TGCGCCAGCAGCTTACAGGGGTCGGTGAACACTGAAGCTTTCTTT
TRBD1,TRBJ1-4,TRBV12-5,CASGGQPNEKLFF,TGTGCTAGTGGGGGACAGCCTAATGAAAAACTGTTTTTT
-,TRBJ1-2,TRBV9,CASSVGQGAGYGYTF,TGTGCCAGCAGCGTAGGTCAAGGGGCTGGTTATGGCTACACCTTC
-,TRBJ2-5,TRBV9,CASSVGGGETQYF,TGTGCCAGCAGCGTTGGGGGAGGAGAGACCCAGTACTTC
-,TRBJ1-2,TRBV10-3,CAISESVGGTEAF,TGTGCCATCAGTGAGTCTGTTGGAGGGACTGAGGCCTTC
TRBD1,TRBJ2-1,TRBV5-4,CASSLGGDRFNEQFF,TGTGCCAGCAGCTTGGGGGGGGACAGGTTCAATGAGCAGTTCTTC
-,TRBJ1-1,TRBV19,CASKGEGATEAFF,TGTGCCAGTAAGGGGGAAGGCGCCACTGAAGCTTTCTTT
-,TRBJ1-3,TRBV29-1,CSVGTVSGNTIYF,TGCAGCGTTGGTACGGTTTCTGGAAACACCATATATTTT